This note documents a single TCR beta chain sequence. Its antigen is not known. The sample originates from a study of T cells after yellow fever vaccination. The CDR3 covers 16 residues. Looked up from germline, CDR1 is MNHEY and CDR2 is SVGAGI. Trimming cost V 4 bases and J 9 bases; bases outside gene matches: 14. Findings and caveats of the study: Just a small share of clonotypes turned up in the CD4 compartment as well as the CD8 compartment. FACS-sorted repertoires could harbor abundant contaminating bulk-population clonotypes. Weaker, the secondary response had a peak occurring faster, on day 5 versus 15.

TCRdb reprocessed the 5' RACE reads via MiXCR and lists one record per CDR3 protein. The data contain under 550,000 distinct CDR3 sequences, about a fifth of them singletons. The rearrangement joins TRBV6-5 to TRBJ2-2; 7 bases line up with TRBD2. Sequenced here: PBMCs, sampled approximately 22 days after the first yellow fever vaccination. This clonotype was sampled from a man in his late teens or twenties who received the YFV17D yellow fever vaccine. This CDR3 reads CASSSHWGRVIRELFF. The CDR3 bases are TGTGCCAGCAGTTCCCACTGGGGGAGGGTTATCAGGGAGCTGTTTTTT.